This T cell receptor (beta chain) was identified in a study of PD-L1 blockade in urothelial cancer. Clones were read by immunoSEQ multiplex PCR, and TCRdb kept only the in-frame ones, dropping some. The sample has 98,000 or so clones, 85% to 90% seen once; the top ten hold 1.5% to 2%. As to time point: pretreatment peripheral blood. Patients in the study were battling locally advanced or metastatic urothelial carcinoma. Germline CDR1 ENHRY, CDR2 SYGVKD. Trimming removed 3 bases from V and 4 bases from J, with 9 bases in between. The CDR3 runs 13 residues. Specimen: PBMCs, collected around atezolizumab (anti-PD-L1) treatment. The receptor was isolated from a man aged 55-75 years with urothelial cancer. The chain is built from TRBV10-3 and TRBJ1-2; D unresolved. DNA of the CDR3: TGTGCCATCAGTGACCAGTCAATCTATGGCTACACCTTC. Protein sequence: CAISDQSIYGYTF.